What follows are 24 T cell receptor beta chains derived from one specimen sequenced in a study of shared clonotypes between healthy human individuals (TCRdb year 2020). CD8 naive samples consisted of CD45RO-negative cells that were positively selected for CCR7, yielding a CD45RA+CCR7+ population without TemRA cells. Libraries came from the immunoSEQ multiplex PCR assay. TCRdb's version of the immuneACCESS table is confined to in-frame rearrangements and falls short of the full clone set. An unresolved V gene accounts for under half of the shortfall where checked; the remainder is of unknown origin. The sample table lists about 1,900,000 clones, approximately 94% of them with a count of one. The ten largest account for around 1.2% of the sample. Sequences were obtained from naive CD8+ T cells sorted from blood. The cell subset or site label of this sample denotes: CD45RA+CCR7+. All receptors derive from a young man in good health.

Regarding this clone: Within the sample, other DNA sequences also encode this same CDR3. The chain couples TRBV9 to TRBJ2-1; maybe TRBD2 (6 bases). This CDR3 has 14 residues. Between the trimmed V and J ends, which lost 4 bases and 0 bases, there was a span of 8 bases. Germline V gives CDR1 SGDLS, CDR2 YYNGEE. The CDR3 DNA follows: TGTGCCAGCAGCCCCGGGGGCTCCTACAATGAGCAGTTCTTC. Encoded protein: CASSPGGSYNEQFF. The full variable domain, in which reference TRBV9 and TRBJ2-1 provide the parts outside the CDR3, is DSGVTQTPKHLITATGQRVTLRCSPRSGDLSVYWYQQSLDQGLQFLIQYYNGEERAKGNILERFSAQQFPDLHSELNLSSLELGDSALYFCASSPGGSYNEQFFGPGTRLTVL.

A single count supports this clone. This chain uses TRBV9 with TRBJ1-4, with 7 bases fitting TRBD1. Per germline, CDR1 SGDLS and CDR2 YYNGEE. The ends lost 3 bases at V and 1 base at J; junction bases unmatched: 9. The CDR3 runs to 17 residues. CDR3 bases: TGTGCCAGCAGCGCAGCGGGAGGGACAGTAACTAATGAAAAACTGTTTTTT. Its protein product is CASSAAGGTVTNEKLFF. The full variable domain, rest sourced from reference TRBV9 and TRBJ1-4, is DSGVTQTPKHLITATGQRVTLRCSPRSGDLSVYWYQQSLDQGLQFLIQYYNGEERAKGNILERFSAQQFPDLHSELNLSSLELGDSALYFCASSAAGGTVTNEKLFFGSGTQLSVL.

The chain's CDR3 is CASSSDTDYGYTF. The CDR3 nucleotides are TGTGCCAGCAGTTCCGACACTGACTATGGCTACACCTTC. V and J are TRBV5-4 and TRBJ1-2; D gene unclear. Trimming removed 5 bases from V and 3 bases from J, with 11 bases in between. The CDR3 loop spans 13 amino acids. Germline assignment: CDR1 SGHNT and CDR2 YYREEE (reference sequence).

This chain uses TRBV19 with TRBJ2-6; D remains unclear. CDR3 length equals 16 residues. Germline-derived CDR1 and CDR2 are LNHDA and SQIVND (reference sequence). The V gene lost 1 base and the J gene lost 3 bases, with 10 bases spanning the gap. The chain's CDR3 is CASSIGVGFGANVLTF. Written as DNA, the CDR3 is TGTGCCAGTAGTATAGGTGTTGGATTTGGGGCCAACGTCCTGACTTTC.

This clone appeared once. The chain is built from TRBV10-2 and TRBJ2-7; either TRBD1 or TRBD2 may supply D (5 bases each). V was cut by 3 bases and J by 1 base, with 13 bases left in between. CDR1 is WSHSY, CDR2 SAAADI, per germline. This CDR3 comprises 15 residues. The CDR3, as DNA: TGCGCCAGCAGTGAATTGGGGCTAGCATCCTACGAGCAGTACTTC. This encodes CASSELGLASYEQYF.

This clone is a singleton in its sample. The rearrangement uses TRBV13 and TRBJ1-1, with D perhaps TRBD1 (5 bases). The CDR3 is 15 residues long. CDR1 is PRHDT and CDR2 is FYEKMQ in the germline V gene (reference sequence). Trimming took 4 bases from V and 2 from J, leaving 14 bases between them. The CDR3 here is CASSSAGAANTEAFF. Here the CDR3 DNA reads TGTGCCAGCAGCTCTGCTGGGGCCGCCAACACTGAAGCTTTCTTT.

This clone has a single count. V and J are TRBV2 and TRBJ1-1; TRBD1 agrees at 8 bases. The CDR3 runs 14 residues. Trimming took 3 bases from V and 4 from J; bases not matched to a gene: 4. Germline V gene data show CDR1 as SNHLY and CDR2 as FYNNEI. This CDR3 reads CASSEDRDGTEAFF. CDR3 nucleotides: TGTGCCAGCAGTGAGGACAGGGACGGCACTGAAGCTTTCTTT.

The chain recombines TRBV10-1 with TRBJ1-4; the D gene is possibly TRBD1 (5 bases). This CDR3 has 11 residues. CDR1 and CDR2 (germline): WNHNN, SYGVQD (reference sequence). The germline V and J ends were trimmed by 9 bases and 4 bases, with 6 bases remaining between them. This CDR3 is CARGLNEKLFF. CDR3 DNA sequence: TGCGCCAGGGGGCTTAATGAAAAACTGTTTTTT.

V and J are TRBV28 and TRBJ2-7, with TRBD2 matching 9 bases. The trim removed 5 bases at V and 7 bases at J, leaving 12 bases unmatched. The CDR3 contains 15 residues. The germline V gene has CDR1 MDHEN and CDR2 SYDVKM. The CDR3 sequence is CASSPPIRGGAEQYF. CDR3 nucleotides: TGTGCCAGCAGTCCCCCCATTCGCGGGGGGGCGGAGCAGTACTTC.

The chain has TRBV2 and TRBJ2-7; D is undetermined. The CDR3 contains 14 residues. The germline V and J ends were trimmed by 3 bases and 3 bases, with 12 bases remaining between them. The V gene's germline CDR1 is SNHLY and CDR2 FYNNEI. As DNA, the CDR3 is TGTGCCAGCAGTGATTACAGCTTTCTCTACGAGCAGTACTTC. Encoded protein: CASSDYSFLYEQYF.

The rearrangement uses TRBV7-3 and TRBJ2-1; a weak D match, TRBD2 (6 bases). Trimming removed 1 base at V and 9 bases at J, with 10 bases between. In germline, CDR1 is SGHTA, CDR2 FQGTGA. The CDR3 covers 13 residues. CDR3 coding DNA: TGTGCCAGCAGCTTAATGGGGGGAAGTGAGCAGTTCTTC. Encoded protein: CASSLMGGSEQFF.

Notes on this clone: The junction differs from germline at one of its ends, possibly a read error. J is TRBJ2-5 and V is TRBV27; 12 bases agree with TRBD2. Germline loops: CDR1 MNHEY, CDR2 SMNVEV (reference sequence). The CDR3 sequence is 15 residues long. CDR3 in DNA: TGTGCCGGCAGGACCCTAGCGGGAGGGCTAGAGACCCAGTACTTC. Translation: CAGRTLAGGLETQYF.

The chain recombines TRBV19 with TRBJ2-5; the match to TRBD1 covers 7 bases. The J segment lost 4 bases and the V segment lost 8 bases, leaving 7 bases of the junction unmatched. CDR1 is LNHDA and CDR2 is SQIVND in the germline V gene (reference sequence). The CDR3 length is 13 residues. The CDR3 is CASGDRVGETQYF. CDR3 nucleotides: TGTGCCAGTGGTGACAGGGTGGGAGAGACCCAGTACTTC.

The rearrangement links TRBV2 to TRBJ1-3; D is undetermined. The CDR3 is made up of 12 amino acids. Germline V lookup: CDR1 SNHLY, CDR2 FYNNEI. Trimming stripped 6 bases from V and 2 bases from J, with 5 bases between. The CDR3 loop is CASRGTGNTIYF. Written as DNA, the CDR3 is TGTGCCAGCAGGGGCACTGGAAACACCATATATTTT.

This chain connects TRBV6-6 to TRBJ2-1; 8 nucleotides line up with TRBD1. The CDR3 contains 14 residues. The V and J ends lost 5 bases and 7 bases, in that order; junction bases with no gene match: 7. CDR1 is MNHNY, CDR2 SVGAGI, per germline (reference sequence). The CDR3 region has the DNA TGTGCCAGCAGTACCCGACAGGGGTCTAATGAGCAGTTCTTC. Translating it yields CASSTRQGSNEQFF.

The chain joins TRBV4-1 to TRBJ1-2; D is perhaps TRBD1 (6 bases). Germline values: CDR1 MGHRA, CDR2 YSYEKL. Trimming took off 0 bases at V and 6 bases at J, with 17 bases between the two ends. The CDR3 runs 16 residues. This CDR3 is CASSQDPGSGDHGYTF. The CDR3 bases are TGCGCCAGCAGCCAAGATCCCGGTTCAGGGGATCATGGCTACACCTTC.

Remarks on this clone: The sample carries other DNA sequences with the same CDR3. The CDR3 nucleotides read TGCGCCAGCAGCCGACTCCTAGCGCCCCAAGAGACCCAGTACTTC. Translated, it gives CASSRLLAPQETQYF. V gene TRBV4-3 combines with J gene TRBJ2-5; a weak D match, TRBD2 (6 bases). Trimming left V 4 bases short and J 1 base short, with 13 bases between. CDR3 size: 15 residues. Germline V CDR1 and CDR2: LGHNA, YSLEER.

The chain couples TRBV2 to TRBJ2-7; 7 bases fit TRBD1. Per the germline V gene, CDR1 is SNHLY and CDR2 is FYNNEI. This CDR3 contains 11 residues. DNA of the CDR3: TGTGCCGGCACTGAGACAGGGCCCCCTCGGGTC. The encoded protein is CAGTETGPPRV.

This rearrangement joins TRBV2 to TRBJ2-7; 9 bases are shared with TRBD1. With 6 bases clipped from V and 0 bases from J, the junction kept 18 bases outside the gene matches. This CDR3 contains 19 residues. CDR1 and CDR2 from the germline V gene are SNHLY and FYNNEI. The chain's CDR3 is CASRHTIRDRAYLSYEQYF. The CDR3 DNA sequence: TGTGCCAGCAGACACACTATAAGGGACAGGGCTTATCTCTCCTACGAGCAGTACTTC.

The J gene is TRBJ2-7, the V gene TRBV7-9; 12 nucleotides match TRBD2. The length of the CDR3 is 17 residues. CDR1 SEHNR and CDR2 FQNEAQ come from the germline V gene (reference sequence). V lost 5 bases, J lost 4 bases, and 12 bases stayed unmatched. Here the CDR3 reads CASSPSLLTSGSYEQYF. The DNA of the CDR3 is TGTGCCAGCAGCCCCTCCCTCTTGACTAGCGGGAGTTACGAGCAGTACTTC.

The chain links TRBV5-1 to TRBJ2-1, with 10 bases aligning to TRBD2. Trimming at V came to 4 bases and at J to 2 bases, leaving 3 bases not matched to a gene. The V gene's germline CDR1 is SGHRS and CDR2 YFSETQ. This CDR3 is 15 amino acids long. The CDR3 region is CASSHSGGPYNEQFF. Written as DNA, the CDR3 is TGCGCCAGCAGCCATAGCGGGGGGCCCTACAATGAGCAGTTCTTC.

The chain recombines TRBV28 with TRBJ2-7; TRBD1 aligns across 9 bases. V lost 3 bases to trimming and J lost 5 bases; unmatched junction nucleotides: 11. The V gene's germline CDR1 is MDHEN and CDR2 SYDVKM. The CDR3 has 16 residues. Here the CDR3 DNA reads TGTGCCAGCAGTTTCCTCCCGGGACAGGGCTTGAACGAGCAGTACTTC. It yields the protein CASSFLPGQGLNEQYF.

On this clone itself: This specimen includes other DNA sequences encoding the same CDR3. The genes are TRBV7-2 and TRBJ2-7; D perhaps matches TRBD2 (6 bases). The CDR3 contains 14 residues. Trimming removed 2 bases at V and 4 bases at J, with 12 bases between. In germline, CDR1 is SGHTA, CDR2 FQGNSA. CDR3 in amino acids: CASSLILAAYEQYF. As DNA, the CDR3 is TGTGCCAGCAGCTTAATACTAGCAGCTTACGAGCAGTACTTC.

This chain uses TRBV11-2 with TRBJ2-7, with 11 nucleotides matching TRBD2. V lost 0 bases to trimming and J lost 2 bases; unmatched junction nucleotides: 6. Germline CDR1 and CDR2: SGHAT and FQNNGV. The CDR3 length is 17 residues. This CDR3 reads CASSLDELAGVAYEQYF. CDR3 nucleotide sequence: TGTGCCAGCAGCTTAGATGAACTAGCGGGAGTGGCCTACGAGCAGTACTTC.